This TCR beta chain was recovered during a study of T cells in Graves' hyperthyroidism and ophthalmopathy. Patients between 18 and 65 years old had hyperthyroidism, newly diagnosed and lasting under 2 months. PBMCs stemmed from around 10 ml fresh peripheral blood. This clonotype has at least ten counts. Deletions cut 2 bases from V and 12 bases from J, with 17 bases between. The CDR3 runs to 13 residues. The investigators amplified TCR beta CDR3 regions from RNA transcripts. Carried out on the TCR CDR3, a first-round RT-PCR used the HTBI primer set. MiXCR, applied by TCRdb to the multiplex PCR reads, yields one record per CDR3 protein. The table lists roughly 580,000 distinct CDR3 sequences, about 14% of them singletons, with roughly 6.2% in the top ten.

V is TRBV12-3 or TRBV12-4 and J is TRBJ2-7; D call uncertain. The sequenced sample consisted of blood. The receptor was derived from a woman aged 25 to 39 with Graves' hyperthyroidism that later progressed to Graves' ophthalmopathy. The CDR3 sequence is CASSLSVGPVLYF. The CDR3 nucleotides read TGTGCCAGCAGTTTATCGGTTGGTCCAGTTCTGTACTTC.